This T cell receptor (beta chain) was captured by sequencing in a study of shared clonotypes between healthy human individuals. The wider study: The donor pool was made up of a couple of women and three men aged 18 to 49.

The study ran the assay at deep level. In the source study's methods: Sequence data from immunoSEQ were junction-only and lacked quality scores; consequently, filtering differed. Assay used: immunoSEQ multiplex PCR; TCRdb lists only in-frame clones, some missing. V and J calls and clone size follow that table, whereas D and trimming were derived from the DNA. This table holds 1.6 million or so clones, around 97% found once. CDR3 length equals 15 residues. Germline V gene data show CDR1 as SGHDN and CDR2 as FVKESK. The V gene end was trimmed by 5 bases and the J gene end by 8 bases; junction bases not matched to a gene: 9.

The receptor was derived from a man in his thirties or forties in good health. The genes are TRBV14 and TRBJ2-2; the match to TRBD2 covers 9 bases. Sequencing input: naive CD4+ T cells sorted from blood. As to subset: CD45RA+ positively selected. The CDR3 here is CASSERLAAKGELFF. DNA of the CDR3: TGTGCCAGCAGCGAAAGACTAGCGGCCAAGGGGGAGCTGTTTTTT.